This T cell receptor beta chain comes out of a study of blood T cell repertoires in COVID-19. At the level of the study: The samples span acute and convalescent COVID-19 from the United States, Italy and Spain. Sources were T cells, B-cell-depleted T cells, or PBMCs; the material itself was cDNA or gDNA.

How the authors handled the data: Amplified reference gene primers provided the basis for estimating nucleated cell counts. The assay was immunoSEQ multiplex PCR, and TCRdb's table has in-frame clones only and misses some. That table gives V, J and clone size, and the DNA gave D and trimming. The sample comprises roughly 160,000 clones, approximately 90% of which are singletons, and about 0.95% rests with the top ten. Trimming cost V 1 base and J 0 bases, with 22 bases left between them. Per germline, CDR1 SGDLS and CDR2 YYNGEE. CDR3 size: 19 residues. This TCR was sampled from a young man with acute or convalescent COVID-19. The sequenced sample consisted of peripheral blood. The chain combines TRBV9 with TRBJ1-1; possibly TRBD1 for D (6 bases). The CDR3 spells CASSVLDGLQGPMNTEAFF. The CDR3 region has the DNA TGTGCCAGCAGCGTATTAGATGGGCTACAGGGCCCCATGAACACTGAAGCTTTCTTT.